One sample yielded the 16 T cell receptor beta chains listed below, sequenced in a study of cytomegalovirus exposure and HLA in healthy donors (dated by TCRdb to the late 2010s). Preparation of the library involved the immunoSEQ multiplex PCR assay. For the multiplex PCR, a mixture combining 60 forward primers for TCR Vbeta segments and 13 reverse primers for TCR Jbeta segments was used. Held by TCRdb, this immuneACCESS table contains in-frame sequences only and omits some clones. Under half of the omission traces to an unresolved V gene where checked; the cause of the rest is unknown. In this sample the table shows around 150,000 clones, 60% to 85% of which occur a single time. The ten largest clones add up to around 2.3% of the sample. Source material: PBMCs. The receptors originated from a man aged 50 to 59 in good health and CMV-seropositive.

V gene TRBV19 combines with J gene TRBJ1-1; possibly TRBD1 for D (5 bases). Germline values: CDR1 LNHDA, CDR2 SQIVND (reference sequence). V was pared by 5 bases and J by 8 bases, with 21 bases between. This CDR3 comprises 15 residues. The CDR3 nucleotides read TGTGCCAGTAGTGCGAGGACGGGGGGGATGGTGGAAGCTTTCTTT. As protein: CASSARTGGMVEAFF.

J is TRBJ1-1 and V is TRBV10-3; D is unclear. CDR3 length equals 15 residues. V lost 2 bases and J 1 base, leaving 11 bases between the germline ends. Germline values: CDR1 ENHRY, CDR2 SYGVKD. In nucleotides, the CDR3 is TGTGCCATCAGTGAGGGTGGAGCCGCGAACACTGAAGCTTTCTTT. Its protein product is CAISEGGAANTEAFF.

This chain uses TRBV6-5 with TRBJ1-3; weak D call: TRBD1 (6 bases). The CDR3 is 16 residues long. The germline V gene has CDR1 MNHEY and CDR2 SVGAGI. Trimming took off 2 bases at V and 1 base at J, with 12 bases between the two ends. The CDR3 loop is CASSYGLQGSGNTIYF. The CDR3 DNA reads as TGTGCCAGCAGTTACGGATTACAGGGTTCTGGAAACACCATATATTTT.

The chain uses TRBV5-1 and TRBJ2-1; the D gene is possibly TRBD1 (5 bases). The CDR3 is made up of 14 amino acids. V lost 7 bases to trimming and J lost 4 bases, with 15 bases between them. CDR1 is SGHRS and CDR2 is YFSETQ in the germline V gene. The CDR3 bases are TGCGCCAGCGGATTAGGGGAAGGGTACAATGAGCAGTTCTTC. As protein: CASGLGEGYNEQFF.

CDR3 loop: CASSPRGTGYGYTF. CDR3 coding DNA: TGCGCCAGCAGCCCGAGGGGGACAGGGTATGGCTACACCTTC. V gene TRBV5-1 combines with J gene TRBJ1-2, with TRBD1 matching 9 bases. J gave up 5 bases and V 4 bases, and 6 bases lay outside the gene matches. The CDR3 consists of 14 residues. Germline V gene sequence: CDR1 SGHRS, CDR2 YFSETQ.

This rearrangement joins TRBV7-3 to TRBJ2-5; 9 bases agree with TRBD2. In germline, CDR1 is SGHTA, CDR2 FQGTGA. The J segment lost 5 bases and the V segment lost 3 bases, leaving 10 bases of the junction unmatched. The CDR3 is made up of 16 amino acids. The CDR3 spells CASSLGRGGAVETQYF. The DNA of the CDR3 is TGTGCCAGCAGCTTGGGCCGCGGGGGGGCCGTGGAGACCCAGTACTTC.

The chain uses TRBV4-3 and TRBJ2-3; 7 positions agree with TRBD2. The V gene end was trimmed by 0 bases and the J gene end by 8 bases; junction bases not matched to a gene: 5. Germline CDR1 and CDR2: LGHNA and YSLEER. CDR3 size: 14 residues. DNA for the CDR3: TGCGCCAGCAGCCAAGAACATTGGGGGGGTACGCAGTATTTT. Translation: CASSQEHWGGTQYF.

The chain recombines TRBV5-6 with TRBJ1-1; no definite D call. V lost 4 bases and J lost 2, with 9 bases in between. Germline CDR1 and CDR2: SGHDT and YYEEEE. CDR3 size: 13 residues. In nucleotides, the CDR3 is TGTGCCAGCAGCCGCCCGGTCAACACTGAAGCTTTCTTT. It encodes CASSRPVNTEAFF.

This chain links TRBV27 with TRBJ1-5; no reliable D call. In germline, CDR1 is MNHEY, CDR2 SMNVEV (reference sequence). The CDR3 totals 14 residues. V lost 6 bases and J lost 0, with 9 bases in between. CDR3 region: CASRILASNQPQHF. The CDR3 DNA follows: TGTGCCAGCAGGATTTTAGCTAGCAATCAGCCCCAGCATTTT.

V usage is TRBV5-1 and J usage is TRBJ2-3; 11 nucleotides agree with TRBD2. The V and J ends lost 3 bases and 5 bases, in that order; junction bases with no gene match: 5. The CDR3 contains 15 residues. The germline gives CDR1 SGHRS, CDR2 YFSETQ. As DNA, the CDR3 is TGCGCCAGCAGCTCAACTAGCGGGAGTGGAGATACGCAGTATTTT. This translates into CASSSTSGSGDTQYF.

V is TRBV4-3 and J is TRBJ1-2; D call uncertain. Deletions cut 1 base from V and 2 bases from J, with 11 bases between. This CDR3 has 15 residues. The V gene's germline CDR1 is LGHNA and CDR2 YSLEER. The CDR3 coding sequence is TGCGCCAGCAGCCAAGTGCCGGGTTCGAACTATGGCTACACCTTC. Translated: CASSQVPGSNYGYTF.

The J gene is TRBJ2-3, the V gene TRBV6-5; 9 bases line up with TRBD1. V was clipped by 8 bases and J by 4 bases; unmatched bases: 1. The CDR3 covers 12 residues. Per germline, CDR1 MNHEY and CDR2 SVGAGI. CDR3 residues: CASGDRADTQYF. CDR3 nucleotides: TGTGCCAGCGGGGACAGGGCAGATACGCAGTATTTT.

This sequence joins TRBV2 and TRBJ1-5, with D possibly being TRBD1 (6 bases). Germline assignment: CDR1 SNHLY and CDR2 FYNNEI. V was clipped by 7 bases and J by 5 bases, with 15 bases between them. This CDR3 has 14 amino acids. CDR3: CASNARGFDQPQHF. CDR3 sequence (DNA): TGTGCCAGCAATGCGAGGGGGTTCGATCAGCCCCAGCATTTT.

The rearrangement joins TRBV6-1 to TRBJ2-1; TRBD1 aligns across 10 bases. Trimming took 4 bases from V and 5 from J; bases not matched to a gene: 8. The CDR3 is 16 amino acids. Germline V gene sequence: CDR1 MNHNS, CDR2 SASEGT. Here the CDR3 reads CASSARQGALNNEQFF. DNA of the CDR3: TGTGCCAGCAGTGCCAGACAGGGGGCTTTAAACAATGAGCAGTTCTTC.

This clone has only a few counts. The chain combines TRBV5-1 with TRBJ2-7; 9 nucleotides align to TRBD2. Germline V lookup: CDR1 SGHRS, CDR2 YFSETQ. The CDR3 is made up of 16 amino acids. V shed 2 bases and J 7 bases; nucleotides not matched to a gene: 13. The CDR3 DNA is TGCGCCAGCAGCTTCTCTGACGGCGGGGGGGCCGGTGAGCAGTACTTC. It translates to CASSFSDGGGAGEQYF.

V gene TRBV6-5 combines with J gene TRBJ1-2; maybe TRBD1 (6 bases). With 5 bases removed from V and 8 bases from J, the gap between germline ends came to 15 bases. Germline-derived CDR1 and CDR2 are MNHEY and SVGAGI. This CDR3 has 13 amino acids. In DNA form, the CDR3 reads TGTGCCAGCAGTGATTTCAGGGGTAGCGGCTACACCTTC. Its protein is CASSDFRGSGYTF.